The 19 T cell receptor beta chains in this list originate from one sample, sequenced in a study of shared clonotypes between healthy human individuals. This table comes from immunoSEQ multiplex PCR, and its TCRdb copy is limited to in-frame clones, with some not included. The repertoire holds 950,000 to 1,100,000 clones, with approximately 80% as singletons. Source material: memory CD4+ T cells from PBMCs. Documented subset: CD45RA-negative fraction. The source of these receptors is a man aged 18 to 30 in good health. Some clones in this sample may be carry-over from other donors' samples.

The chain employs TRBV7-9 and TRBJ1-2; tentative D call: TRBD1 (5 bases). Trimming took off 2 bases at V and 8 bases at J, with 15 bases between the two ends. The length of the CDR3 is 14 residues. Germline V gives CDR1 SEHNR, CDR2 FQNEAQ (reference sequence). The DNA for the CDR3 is TGTGCCAGCAGCTTACCCGGGGCAGTGGGCGGCTACACCTTC. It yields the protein CASSLPGAVGGYTF.

This CDR3 reads CSVGPAVWEGIPGTVFSYGYTF. The CDR3 DNA reads TGCAGCGTTGGCCCCGCGGTTTGGGAGGGGATTCCCGGGACAGTTTTTTCCTATGGCTACACCTTC. The genes are TRBV29-1 and TRBJ1-2; 7 bases align to TRBD1. Unmatched junction bases numbered 33, after V lost 4 bases and J lost 4 bases. Germline CDR1 reads SQVTM; CDR2 reads ANQGSEA. The length of the CDR3 is 22 residues.

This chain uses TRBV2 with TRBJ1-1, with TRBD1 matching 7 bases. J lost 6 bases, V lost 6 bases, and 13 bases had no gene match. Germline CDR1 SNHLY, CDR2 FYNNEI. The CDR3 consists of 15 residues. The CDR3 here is CASRGNRGSSSEAFF. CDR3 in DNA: TGTGCCAGCAGGGGGAACAGGGGCTCATCATCTGAAGCTTTCTTT.

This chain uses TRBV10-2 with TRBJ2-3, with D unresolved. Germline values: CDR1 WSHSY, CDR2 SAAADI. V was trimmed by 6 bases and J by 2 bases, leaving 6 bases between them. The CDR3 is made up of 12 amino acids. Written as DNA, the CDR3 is TGCGCCAGCAGCCTAAACACAGATACGCAGTATTTT. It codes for CASSLNTDTQYF.

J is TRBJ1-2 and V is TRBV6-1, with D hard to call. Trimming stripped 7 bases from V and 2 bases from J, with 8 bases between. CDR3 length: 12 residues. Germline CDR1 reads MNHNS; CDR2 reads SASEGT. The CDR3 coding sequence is TGTGCCAGCAAAAATGTGAACTATGGCTACACCTTC. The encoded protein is CASKNVNYGYTF.

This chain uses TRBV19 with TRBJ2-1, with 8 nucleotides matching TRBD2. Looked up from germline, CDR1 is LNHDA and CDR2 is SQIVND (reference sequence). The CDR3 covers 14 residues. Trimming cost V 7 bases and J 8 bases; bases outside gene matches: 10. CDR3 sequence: CASTRLARGYEQFF. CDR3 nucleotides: TGTGCCAGTACCCGACTAGCGCGAGGTTATGAGCAGTTCTTC.

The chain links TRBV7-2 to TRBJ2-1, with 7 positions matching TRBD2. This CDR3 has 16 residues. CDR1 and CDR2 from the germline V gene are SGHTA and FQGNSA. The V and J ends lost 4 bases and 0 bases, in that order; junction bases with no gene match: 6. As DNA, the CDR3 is TGTGCCAGCAGCTCCCGGGGGGTTAGCTCCTACAATGAGCAGTTCTTC. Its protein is CASSSRGVSSYNEQFF.

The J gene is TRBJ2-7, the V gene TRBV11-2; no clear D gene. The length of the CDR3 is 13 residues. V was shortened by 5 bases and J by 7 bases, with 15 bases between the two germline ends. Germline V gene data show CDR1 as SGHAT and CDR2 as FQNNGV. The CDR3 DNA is TGTGCCAGCAGCCCAGAAGCACGGTTGGAGCAGTACTTC. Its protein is CASSPEARLEQYF. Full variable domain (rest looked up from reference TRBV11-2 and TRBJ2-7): EAGVAQSPRYKIIEKRQSVAFWCNPISGHATLYWYQQILGQGPKLLIQFQNNGVVDDSQLPKDRFSAERLKGVDSTLKIQPAKLEDSAVYLCASSPEARLEQYFGPGTRLTVT.

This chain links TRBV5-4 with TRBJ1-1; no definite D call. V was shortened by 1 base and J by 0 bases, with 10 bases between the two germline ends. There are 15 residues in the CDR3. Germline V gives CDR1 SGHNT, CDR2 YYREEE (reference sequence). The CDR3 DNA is TGTGCCAGCAGCTTGTATCGAGGTTTGAACACTGAAGCTTTCTTT. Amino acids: CASSLYRGLNTEAFF.

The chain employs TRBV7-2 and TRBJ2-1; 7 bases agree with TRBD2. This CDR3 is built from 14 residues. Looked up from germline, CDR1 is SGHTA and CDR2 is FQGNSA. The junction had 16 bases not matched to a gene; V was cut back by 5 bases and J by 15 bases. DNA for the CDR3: TGTGCCAGCAGCCCGAGTCCGAGCGGGAAGATCTGGTTCTTC. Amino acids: CASSPSPSGKIWFF. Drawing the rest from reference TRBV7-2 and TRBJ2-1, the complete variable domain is GAGVSQSPSNKVTEKGKDVELRCDPISGHTALYWYRQSLGQGLEFLIYFQGNSAPDKSGLPSDRFSAERTGGSVSTLTIQRTQQEDSAVYLCASSPSPSGKIWFFGPGTRLTVL.

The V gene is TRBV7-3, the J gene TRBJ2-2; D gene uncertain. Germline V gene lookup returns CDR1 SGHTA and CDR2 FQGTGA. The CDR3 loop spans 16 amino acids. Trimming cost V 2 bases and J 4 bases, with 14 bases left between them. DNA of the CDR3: TGTGCCAGCAGCTTAGGTGTTGGTGCGAGCACCGGGGAGCTGTTTTTT. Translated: CASSLGVGASTGELFF.

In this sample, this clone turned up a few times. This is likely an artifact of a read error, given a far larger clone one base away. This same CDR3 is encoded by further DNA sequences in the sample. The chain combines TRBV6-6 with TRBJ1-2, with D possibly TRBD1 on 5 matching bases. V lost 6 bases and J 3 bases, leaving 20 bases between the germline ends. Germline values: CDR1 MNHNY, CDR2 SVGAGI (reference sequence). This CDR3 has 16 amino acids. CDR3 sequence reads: CASSYPTPGGDYGYTF. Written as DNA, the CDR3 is TGTGCCAGCAGCTACCCCACCCCCGGGGGAGACTATGGCTACACCTTC.

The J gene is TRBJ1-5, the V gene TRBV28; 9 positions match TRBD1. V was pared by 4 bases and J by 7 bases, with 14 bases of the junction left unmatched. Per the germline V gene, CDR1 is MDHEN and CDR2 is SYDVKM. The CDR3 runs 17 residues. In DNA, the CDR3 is TGTGCCAGCAGTTCCCTCACACTACAGGGGGCAAGGCAGCCCCAGCATTTT. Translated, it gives CASSSLTLQGARQPQHF.

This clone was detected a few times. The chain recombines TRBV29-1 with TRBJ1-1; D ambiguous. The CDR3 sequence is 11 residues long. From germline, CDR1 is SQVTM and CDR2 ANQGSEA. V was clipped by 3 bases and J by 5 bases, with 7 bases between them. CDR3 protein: CSVDDITEAFF. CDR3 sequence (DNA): TGCAGCGTTGATGATATTACTGAAGCTTTCTTT.

The CDR3 nucleotides read TGTGCCAGCAGCCCGCAGGGGATGAATGAGCAGTTCTTC. Amino acid sequence: CASSPQGMNEQFF. V and J are TRBV7-2 and TRBJ2-1; possible D gene TRBD1, 6 bases. Per the germline V gene, CDR1 is SGHTA and CDR2 is FQGNSA. This CDR3 contains 13 residues. V was trimmed by 5 bases and J by 7 bases, leaving 12 bases between them.

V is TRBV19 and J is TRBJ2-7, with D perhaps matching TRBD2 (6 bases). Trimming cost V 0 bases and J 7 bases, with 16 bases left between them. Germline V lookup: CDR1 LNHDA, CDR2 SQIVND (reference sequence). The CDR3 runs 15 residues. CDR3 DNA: TGTGCCAGTAGTATAGAGGGCGGGACCCCGGGGGAGCAGTACTTC. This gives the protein CASSIEGGTPGEQYF.

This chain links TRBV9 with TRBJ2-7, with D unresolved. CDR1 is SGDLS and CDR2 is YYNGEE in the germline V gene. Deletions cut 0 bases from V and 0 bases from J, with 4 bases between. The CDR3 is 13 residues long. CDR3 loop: CASSVDVSYEQYF. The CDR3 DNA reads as TGTGCCAGCAGCGTAGACGTCTCCTACGAGCAGTACTTC.

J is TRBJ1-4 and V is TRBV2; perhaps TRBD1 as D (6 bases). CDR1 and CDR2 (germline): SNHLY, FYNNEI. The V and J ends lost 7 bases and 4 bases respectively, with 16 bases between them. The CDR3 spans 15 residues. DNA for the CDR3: TGTGCCAGCACCGTAGGGGGGAGCGGTAATGAAAAACTGTTTTTT. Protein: CASTVGGSGNEKLFF.

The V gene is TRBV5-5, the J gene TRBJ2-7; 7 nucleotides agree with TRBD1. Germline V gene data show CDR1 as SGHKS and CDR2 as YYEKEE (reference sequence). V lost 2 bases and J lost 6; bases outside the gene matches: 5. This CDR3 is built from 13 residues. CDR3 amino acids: CASSLTGDVEQYF. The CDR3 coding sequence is TGTGCCAGCAGCTTAACAGGGGACGTCGAGCAGTACTTC.